A selection of T cell receptor beta chains follows, all from one sample in a study of T cell repertoires in aging, cancer and after chemotherapy. TCRdb processed the multiplex PCR reads anew with MiXCR; each CDR3 protein has one entry. The sample contains several thousand distinct CDR3 sequences, roughly 45% of which appear only once. The material sequenced was blood. Receptors originate from a human donor with a blood cancer. CDR3s include the opening cysteine and the closing phenylalanine or tryptophan. A D gene is named only where the DNA matches it firmly.

j_call,v_call,d_call,cdr3_length,cdr3_aa
TRBJ1-4,TRBV19,NA,15,CASSRGVESNEKLFF
TRBJ2-3,TRBV6-5,TRBD1,16,CASSPLTGVVTDTQYF
TRBJ2-7,TRBV19,NA,12,CASSQNRFEQYF
TRBJ2-7,TRBV6-2/TRBV6-3,NA,13,CASREAGLYEQYF
TRBJ2-3,TRBV5-3,TRBD2,15,CAKEKGLDLPDTQYF
TRBJ1-6,TRBV6-6,NA,15,CASSYLIGDNSPLHF
TRBJ1-5,TRBV28,NA,13,CASSRDSNQPQHF
TRBJ2-3,TRBV29-1,NA,13,CSVAGRITDTQYF
TRBJ2-7,TRBV7-2,TRBD2,14,CASSLGGTNNEQYF
TRBJ2-1,TRBV6-5,TRBD2,16,CASTVGLAGGGHEQFF
TRBJ2-3,TRBV29-1,NA,13,CSVELALTDTQYF
TRBJ2-3,TRBV6-6,NA,12,CASRTVADTQYF
TRBJ2-1,TRBV6-5,TRBD2,14,CASFPAGRLNEQFF
TRBJ2-7,TRBV6-5,TRBD2,15,CASSPTSEGPYEQYF
TRBJ2-1,TRBV24-1,NA,14,CATSDLSITNEQFF
TRBJ1-2,TRBV30,NA,12,CAWSVLEVRVTF
TRBJ2-3,TRBV7-2,NA,12,CASSAFTDTQYF
TRBJ1-2,TRBV6-4,TRBD1,13,CASSRGQGNGYTF
TRBJ1-5,TRBV6-6,NA,14,CASSFGISNQPQHF
TRBJ2-7,TRBV6-2/TRBV6-3,TRBD1,15,CASSYGTGRLYEQYF
TRBJ2-6,TRBV30,TRBD1,16,CAISRDRGSGANVLTF
TRBJ2-7,TRBV30,TRBD1,13,CAWSEDRASEQYF
TRBJ1-5,TRBV12-3/TRBV12-4,NA,13,CASSLNQEQPQHF
TRBJ2-3,TRBV5-6,TRBD2,15,CASSLKGREPDTQYF
TRBJ2-7,TRBV19,TRBD1,14,CASRVDRSSYEQYF
TRBJ2-1,TRBV5-1,NA,14,CASSPFGIYNEQFF
TRBJ2-7,TRBV4-2,NA,18,CASSQDLGGSGFSYEQYF
TRBJ2-5,TRBV7-6,TRBD1,12,CASSFDGTGVNF
TRBJ2-2,TRBV6-5,TRBD2,15,CASKVAGGVTGELFF
TRBJ2-7,TRBV20-1,NA,14,CSARVAVGFYEQYF
TRBJ2-1,TRBV6-5,NA,15,CASSYTRSSYNEQFF
TRBJ1-1,TRBV10-3,NA,14,CAISEARGNTEAFF